This entry lists 14 T cell receptor beta chains sequenced from one sample in a study of blood T cell repertoires in COVID-19 (dated by TCRdb to 2020 to 2021). The method behind the library was the immunoSEQ multiplex PCR assay. TCRdb retrieved this table from immuneACCESS and kept in-frame rearrangements only. Not all clones are present; in checked studies, unresolved V genes account for under half, and no reason is known for the remainder. The table for this sample lists 350,000 or so clones; 88% of them were counted only once. Of the sample, over 1% is held by the ten largest clones. Source material: PBMCs or T cells enriched from blood (not recorded which). The source of these receptors is a woman aged 25 to 45 who had been exposed to COVID-19.

The chain employs TRBV27 and TRBJ2-1, with 8 bases aligning to TRBD2. The V gene end was trimmed by 2 bases and the J gene end by 0 bases; junction bases not matched to a gene: 6. The V gene's germline CDR1 is MNHEY and CDR2 SMNVEV (reference sequence). The CDR3 runs to 17 residues. The CDR3 DNA is TGTGCCAGCAGTTTACTACCCGGGACTAGCTCCTACAATGAGCAGTTCTTC. The encoded protein is CASSLLPGTSSYNEQFF.

V gene TRBV5-1 combines with J gene TRBJ1-4, with a weak D call TRBD1 (5 bases). CDR1 and CDR2 (germline): SGHRS, YFSETQ. The CDR3 totals 13 residues. Trimming took 4 bases from V and 6 from J, leaving 10 bases between them. The CDR3 DNA is TGCGCCAGCAGCCCCGGGGGGGATGAAAAACTGTTTTTT. Translated, it gives CASSPGGDEKLFF.

DNA of the CDR3: TGTGCCACCAGTGACCCTAGCGGGAGGGCCGGCGGGGAGCTGTTTTTT. This translates into CATSDPSGRAGGELFF. V and J are TRBV24-1 and TRBJ2-2; 12 nucleotides line up with TRBD2. Germline loops: CDR1 KGHDR, CDR2 SFDVKD. The CDR3 runs to 16 residues. The V and J ends lost 4 bases and 7 bases, in that order; junction bases with no gene match: 6.

V gene TRBV10-2 combines with J gene TRBJ1-1; no clear D gene. The CDR3 is made up of 11 amino acids. Looked up from germline, CDR1 is WSHSY and CDR2 is SAAADI. Trimming shortened V by 11 bases and J by 1 base, and 8 bases separated the two germline ends. The CDR3 loop reads CASGANTEAFF. The CDR3 bases are TGCGCCTCGGGAGCGAACACTGAAGCTTTCTTT.

The rearrangement links TRBV5-1 to TRBJ2-2; TRBD2 aligns across 8 bases. From germline, CDR1 is SGHRS and CDR2 YFSETQ. The CDR3 totals 16 residues. V lost 1 base, J lost 5 bases, and 7 bases stayed unmatched. The CDR3 sequence is CASSLTSKRGTGELFF. The CDR3 coding sequence is TGCGCCAGCAGCTTGACTAGCAAGCGGGGGACCGGGGAGCTGTTTTTT.

This clone came up a few times. The genes are TRBV24-1 and TRBJ2-7; tentatively, D is TRBD1 (5 bases). CDR3 length: 14 amino acids. Germline loops: CDR1 KGHDR, CDR2 SFDVKD. The germline V and J ends were trimmed by 5 bases and 0 bases, with 10 bases remaining between them. The CDR3 DNA sequence: TGTGCCACCAGTGCGACAGCGAACTCCTACGAGCAGTACTTC. Encoded protein: CATSATANSYEQYF.

This clone was recorded only once. The J gene is TRBJ2-2, the V gene TRBV7-2; D gene ambiguous. Trimming took off 5 bases at V and 4 bases at J, with 5 bases between the two ends. The CDR3 has 12 amino acids. Per the germline V gene, CDR1 is SGHTA and CDR2 is FQGNSA. Written as DNA, the CDR3 is TGTGCCAGCAGCACTTTCACCGGGGAGCTGTTTTTT. It yields the protein CASSTFTGELFF.

This clone came up once. The chain employs TRBV18 and TRBJ2-7; weak D call: TRBD2 (6 bases). The CDR3 has 13 residues. Germline V gene sequence: CDR1 KGHSH, CDR2 LQKENI. V gave up 3 bases and J gave up 6 bases, with 12 bases separating them. The CDR3 nucleotides read TGTGCCAGCTCACCCCGCGGGGATGCCGAGCAGTACTTC. It codes for CASSPRGDAEQYF.

This chain uses TRBV4-1 with TRBJ1-5; TRBD1 might be the D (5 bases). This CDR3 has 16 residues. Trimming took 1 base from V and 7 from J, leaving 17 bases between them. Germline V gives CDR1 MGHRA, CDR2 YSYEKL. The CDR3 sequence: CASSQVGSGDYQPQHF. CDR3 nucleotide sequence: TGCGCCAGCAGCCAAGTTGGGTCTGGGGACTACCAGCCCCAGCATTTT.

Only a few counts were recorded for this clone. The V call is TRBV28, the J call TRBJ1-5, with TRBD1 identical over 7 bases. The CDR3 has 15 amino acids. The V gene end was trimmed by 5 bases and the J gene end by 3 bases; junction bases not matched to a gene: 7. Germline assignment: CDR1 MDHEN and CDR2 SYDVKM. The CDR3 DNA is TGTGCCAGCAGTCAGTCCGGGACAGTCAATCAGCCCCAGCATTTT. As protein: CASSQSGTVNQPQHF. The full variable domain, its missing parts supplied by reference TRBV28 and TRBJ1-5, is DVKVTQSSRYLVKRTGEKVFLECVQDMDHENMFWYRQDPGLGLRLIYFSYDVKMKEKGDIPEGYSVSREKKERFSLILESASTNQTSMYLCASSQSGTVNQPQHFGDGTRLSIL.

The V and J genes are TRBV5-1 and TRBJ2-7; perhaps TRBD2 as D (6 bases). The length of the CDR3 is 14 residues. The V end lost 4 bases, the J end lost 3 bases, and 14 bases lay between the germline ends. Germline CDR1 is SGHRS and CDR2 is YFSETQ. The DNA of the CDR3 is TGCGCCAGCAGCCAGAGGGACGGGGGCTACGAGCAGTACTTC. It encodes CASSQRDGGYEQYF.

The chain recombines TRBV6-1 with TRBJ2-3; 13 bases are shared with TRBD2. Germline-derived CDR1 and CDR2 are MNHNS and SASEGT. Trimming removed 4 bases from V and 2 bases from J; junction bases left unmatched: 6. CDR3 length: 17 residues. The CDR3 DNA reads as TGTGCCAGCAGTGGCACGGGACTAGCGGGACCCACAGATACGCAGTATTTT. Encoded protein: CASSGTGLAGPTDTQYF.

This chain links TRBV5-1 with TRBJ2-1, with D possibly being TRBD2 (6 bases). The CDR3 spans 14 residues. V lost 6 bases to trimming and J lost 9 bases, with 19 bases between them. Per the germline V gene, CDR1 is SGHRS and CDR2 is YFSETQ. The CDR3 loop reads CASIKIPGDGEQFF. In DNA, the CDR3 is TGCGCCAGCATCAAAATACCGGGGGACGGTGAGCAGTTCTTC. Full variable domain (missing parts from reference TRBV5-1 and TRBJ2-1): KAGVTQTPRYLIKTRGQQVTLSCSPISGHRSVSWYQQTPGQGLQFLFEYFSETQRNKGNFPGRFSGRQFSNSRSEMNVSTLELGDSALYLCASIKIPGDGEQFFGPGTRLTVL.

V usage is TRBV9 and J usage is TRBJ2-5; D is unresolved. Trimming took 0 bases from V and 2 from J, leaving 8 bases between them. Germline lookup yields CDR1 SGDLS and CDR2 YYNGEE. This CDR3 comprises 14 residues. The CDR3 coding sequence is TGTGCCAGCAGCGTAGCGGGTTTACAAGAGACCCAGTACTTC. Translating gives CASSVAGLQETQYF.